This record covers a single T cell receptor beta chain. Its antigen is not known. The CDR3 covers 16 residues. The V segment lost 0 bases and the J segment 1 base; nucleotides outside the gene matches: 6. CDR1 is SGHDT, CDR2 YYEEEE, per germline. The data were produced by immunoSEQ multiplex PCR, yet TCRdb's version contains in-frame clones alone and is incomplete. The sample has around 69,000 clones; around 90% are singletons. The sample comes from a study of graft-versus-host responses after intestinal transplantation. Study in general: Multivisceral, liver-intestinal, or isolated intestinal transplants were given to recipients. All of the recipients had induction that used anti-thymocyte globulin, then tacrolimus and steroids for two to three years.

Study-wide results and caveats: GvH clones occurred in recipient marrow; some first appeared in ileum or blood.

J is TRBJ1-2 and V is TRBV5-6; 7 bases map to TRBD1. Sequencing used unstimulated CD8+ T cells sorted from spleen or lymph node cells, obtained before transplant. The receptor was isolated from a human donor who was the organ donor for an intestinal transplant. The CDR3 nucleotides read TGTGCCAGCAGCTTGGTAGCAGGGGGTATTAACTATGGCTACACCTTC. This translates into CASSLVAGGINYGYTF.